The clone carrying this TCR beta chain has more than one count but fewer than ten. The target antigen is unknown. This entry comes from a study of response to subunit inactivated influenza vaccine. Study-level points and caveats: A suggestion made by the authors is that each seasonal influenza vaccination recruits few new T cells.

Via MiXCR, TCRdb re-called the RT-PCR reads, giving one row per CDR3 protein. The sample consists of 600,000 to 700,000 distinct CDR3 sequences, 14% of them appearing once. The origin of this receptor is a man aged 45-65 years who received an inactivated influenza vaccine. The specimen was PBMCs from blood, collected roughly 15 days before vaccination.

The CDR3 DNA follows: TGTGCCAGCAGTCACCACGGGACGGGACGCGCCTACGAGCAGTACTTC. Translated, it gives CASSHHGTGRAYEQYF. The chain links TRBV27 to TRBJ2-7; D could derive from TRBD1 or TRBD2 (5 bases each). This CDR3 spans 16 amino acids. In germline, CDR1 is MNHEY, CDR2 SMNVEV (reference sequence). V lost 5 bases to trimming and J lost 2 bases, with 19 bases between them.